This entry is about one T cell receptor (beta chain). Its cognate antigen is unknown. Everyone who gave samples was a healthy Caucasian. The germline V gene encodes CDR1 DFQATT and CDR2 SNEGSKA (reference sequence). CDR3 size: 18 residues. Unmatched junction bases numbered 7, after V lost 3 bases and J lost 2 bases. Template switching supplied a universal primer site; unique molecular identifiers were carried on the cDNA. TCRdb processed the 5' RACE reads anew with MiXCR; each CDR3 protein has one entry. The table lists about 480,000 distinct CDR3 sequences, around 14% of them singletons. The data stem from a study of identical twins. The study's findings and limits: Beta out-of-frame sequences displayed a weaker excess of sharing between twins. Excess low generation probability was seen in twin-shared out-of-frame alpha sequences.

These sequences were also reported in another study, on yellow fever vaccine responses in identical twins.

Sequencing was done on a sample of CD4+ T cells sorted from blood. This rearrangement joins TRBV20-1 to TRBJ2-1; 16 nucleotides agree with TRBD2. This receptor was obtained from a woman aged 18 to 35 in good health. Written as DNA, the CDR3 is TGCAGTGCTAGTGAGGGGACTAGCGGGAGGGCCCCCTACAATGAGCAGTTCTTC. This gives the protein CSASEGTSGRAPYNEQFF.